This T cell receptor beta chain came from a study of OX40 agonist ivuxolimab in advanced cancers. Across the study: Hepatocellular carcinoma, melanoma, renal cell or head and neck cancer occurred in dose-escalation patients.

The protocol was immunoSEQ multiplex PCR, while the TCRdb copy is restricted to in-frame clones and leaves out a portion. The table records roughly 45,000 clones, approximately 86% of them present only once. The source is an adult with an advanced solid tumor such as melanoma, head and neck, liver or kidney cancer. The source material was CD4+ or CD8+ T cells sorted from blood, sampled in a trial of the OX40 agonist ivuxolimab.

Written as DNA, the CDR3 is TGTGCCAGTAGTAGGGACAGGAACACTGAAGCTTTCTTT. This encodes CASSRDRNTEAFF. V and J are TRBV19 and TRBJ1-1, with 7 bases lining up with TRBD1. The J segment lost 1 base and the V segment lost 4 bases, leaving 0 bases of the junction unmatched. The germline gives CDR1 LNHDA, CDR2 SQIVND (reference sequence). CDR3 size: 13 residues. Full variable domain (rest looked up from reference TRBV19 and TRBJ1-1): DGGITQSPKYLFRKEGQNVTLSCEQNLNHDAMYWYRQDPGQGLRLIYYSQIVNDFQKGDIAEGYSVSREKKESFPLTVTSAQKNPTAFYLCASSRDRNTEAFFGQGTRLTVV.